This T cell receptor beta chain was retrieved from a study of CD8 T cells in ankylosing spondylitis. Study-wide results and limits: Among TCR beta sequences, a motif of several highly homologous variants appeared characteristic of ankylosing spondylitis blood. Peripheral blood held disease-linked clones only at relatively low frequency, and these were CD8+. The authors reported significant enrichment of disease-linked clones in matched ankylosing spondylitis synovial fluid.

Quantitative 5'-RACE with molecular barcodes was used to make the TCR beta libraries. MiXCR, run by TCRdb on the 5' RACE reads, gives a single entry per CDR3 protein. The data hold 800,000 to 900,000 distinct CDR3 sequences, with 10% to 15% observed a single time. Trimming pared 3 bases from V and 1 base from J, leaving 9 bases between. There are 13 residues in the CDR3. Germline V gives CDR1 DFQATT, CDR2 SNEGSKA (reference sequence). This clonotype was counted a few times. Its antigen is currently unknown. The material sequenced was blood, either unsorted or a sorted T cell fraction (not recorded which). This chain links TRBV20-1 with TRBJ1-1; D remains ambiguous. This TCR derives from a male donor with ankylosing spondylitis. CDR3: CSASVNPNTEAFF. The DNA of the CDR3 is TGCAGTGCTAGCGTGAATCCGAACACTGAAGCTTTCTTT.